This TCR beta chain was sequenced in a study of identical twins. TCRdb reprocessed the 5' RACE reads via MiXCR and lists one record per CDR3 protein. The sample consists of hundreds of thousands of distinct CDR3 sequences, less than 9.5% of them appearing once. This CDR3 is 14 amino acids long. Unmatched junction bases numbered 17, after V lost 11 bases and J lost 8 bases. The germline gives CDR1 MNHNS, CDR2 SASEGT. This receptor was taken from a woman under 30 in good health. Material: memory (CD45RO+) T cells sorted from blood. The chain links TRBV6-1 to TRBJ1-1; 7 nucleotides line up with TRBD1. In nucleotides, the CDR3 is TGTGCCTGTACCTCGGGACAGCTTACCAAAGAAGCTTTCTTT. Residues: CACTSGQLTKEAFF.